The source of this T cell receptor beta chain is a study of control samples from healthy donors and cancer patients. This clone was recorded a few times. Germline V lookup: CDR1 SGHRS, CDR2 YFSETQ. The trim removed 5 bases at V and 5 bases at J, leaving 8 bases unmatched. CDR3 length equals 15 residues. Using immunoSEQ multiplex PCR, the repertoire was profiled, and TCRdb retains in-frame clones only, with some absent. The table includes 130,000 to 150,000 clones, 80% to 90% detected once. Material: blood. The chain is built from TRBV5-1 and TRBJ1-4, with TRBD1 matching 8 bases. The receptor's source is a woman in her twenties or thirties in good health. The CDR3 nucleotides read TGCGCCAGCAGTCGTGGACAGGGCAACAATGAAAAACTGTTTTTT. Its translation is CASSRGQGNNEKLFF.